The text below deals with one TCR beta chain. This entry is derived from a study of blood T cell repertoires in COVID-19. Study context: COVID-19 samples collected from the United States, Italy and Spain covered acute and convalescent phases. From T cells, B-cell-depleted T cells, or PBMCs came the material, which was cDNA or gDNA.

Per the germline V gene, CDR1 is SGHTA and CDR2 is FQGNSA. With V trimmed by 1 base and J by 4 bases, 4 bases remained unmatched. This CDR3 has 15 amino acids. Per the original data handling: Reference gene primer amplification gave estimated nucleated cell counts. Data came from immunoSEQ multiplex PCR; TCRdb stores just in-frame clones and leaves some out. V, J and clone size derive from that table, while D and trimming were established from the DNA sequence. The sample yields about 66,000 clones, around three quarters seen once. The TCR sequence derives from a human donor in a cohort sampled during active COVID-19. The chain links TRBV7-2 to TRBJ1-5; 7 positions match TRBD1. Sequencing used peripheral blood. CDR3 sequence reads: CASSLGSGGNQPQHF. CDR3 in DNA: TGTGCCAGCAGCTTAGGTTCAGGGGGGAATCAGCCCCAGCATTTT.